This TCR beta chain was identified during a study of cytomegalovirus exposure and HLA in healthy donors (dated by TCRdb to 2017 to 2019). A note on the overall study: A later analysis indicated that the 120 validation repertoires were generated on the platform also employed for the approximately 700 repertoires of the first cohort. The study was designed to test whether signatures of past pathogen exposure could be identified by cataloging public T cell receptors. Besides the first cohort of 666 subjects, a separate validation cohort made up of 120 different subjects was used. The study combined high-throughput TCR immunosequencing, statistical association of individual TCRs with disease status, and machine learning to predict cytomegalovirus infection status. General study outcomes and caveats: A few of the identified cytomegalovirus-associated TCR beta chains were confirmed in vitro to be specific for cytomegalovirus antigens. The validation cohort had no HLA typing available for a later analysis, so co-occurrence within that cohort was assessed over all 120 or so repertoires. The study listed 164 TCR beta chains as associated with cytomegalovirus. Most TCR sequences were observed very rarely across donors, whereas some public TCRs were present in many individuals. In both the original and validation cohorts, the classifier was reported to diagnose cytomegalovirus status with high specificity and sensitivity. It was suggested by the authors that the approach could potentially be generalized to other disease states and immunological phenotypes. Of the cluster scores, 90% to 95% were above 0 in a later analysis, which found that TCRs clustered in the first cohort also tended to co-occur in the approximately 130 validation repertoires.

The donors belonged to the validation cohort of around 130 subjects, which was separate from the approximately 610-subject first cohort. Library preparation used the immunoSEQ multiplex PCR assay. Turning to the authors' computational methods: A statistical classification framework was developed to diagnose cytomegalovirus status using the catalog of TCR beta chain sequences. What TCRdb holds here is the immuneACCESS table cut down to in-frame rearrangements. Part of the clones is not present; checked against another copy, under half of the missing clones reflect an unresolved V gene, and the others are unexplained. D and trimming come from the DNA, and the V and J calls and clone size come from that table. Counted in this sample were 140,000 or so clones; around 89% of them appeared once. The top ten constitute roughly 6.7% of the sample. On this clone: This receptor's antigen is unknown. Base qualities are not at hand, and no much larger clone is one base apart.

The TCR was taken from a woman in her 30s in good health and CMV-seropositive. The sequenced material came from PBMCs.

The CDR3 region has the sequence CASRPTSGDEQFF. The bases read TGTGCCAGCAGGCCCACTTCCGGGGATGAGCAGTTCTTC. The chain links TRBV27 with TRBJ2-1; TRBD2 could be the D gene, as 5 bases match. In the germline V gene (reference sequence), CDR1 corresponds to MNHEY and CDR2 to SMNVEV. Deletion took 6 bases off V and 8 bases off J, with a span of 14 bases between the germline ends. From its cysteine to its phenylalanine, the CDR3 spans 13 amino acids. Left in the record is the CDR3 DNA by itself, 39 bases read in frame from the first base.